Given below is one T cell receptor beta chain in context. V lost 4 bases and J 4 bases, leaving 10 bases between the germline ends. This CDR3 is 13 amino acids long. The germline V gene has CDR1 SNHLY and CDR2 FYNNEI. The source of the sample is a study of blood T cell repertoires in COVID-19. Study-wide context: Both acute and convalescent COVID-19 samples were obtained from the United States, Italy and Spain. In each case, the material was cDNA or gDNA derived from T cells, B-cell-depleted T cells, or PBMCs.

Data came from immunoSEQ multiplex PCR; TCRdb stores just in-frame clones and leaves some out. Found here are about 120,000 clones, 90% of them singletons; the top ten hold approximately 1.9%. The receptor was isolated from a human donor with active COVID-19. The donor label of this sample is uncertain. The sample taken for sequencing was peripheral blood. The J gene is TRBJ1-2, the V gene TRBV2; D unresolved. CDR3 region: CASSGREVYGYTF. In DNA, the CDR3 is TGTGCCAGCAGTGGGAGGGAGGTCTATGGCTACACCTTC.